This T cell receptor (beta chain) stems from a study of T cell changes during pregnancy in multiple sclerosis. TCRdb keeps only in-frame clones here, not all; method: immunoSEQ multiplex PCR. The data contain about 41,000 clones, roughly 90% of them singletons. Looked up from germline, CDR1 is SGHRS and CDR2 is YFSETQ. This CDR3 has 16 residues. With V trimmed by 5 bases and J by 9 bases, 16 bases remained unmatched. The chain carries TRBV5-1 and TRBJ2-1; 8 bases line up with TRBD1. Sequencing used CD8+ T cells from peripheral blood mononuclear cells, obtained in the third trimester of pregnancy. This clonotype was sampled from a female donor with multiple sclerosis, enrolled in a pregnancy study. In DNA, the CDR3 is TGCGCCAGCAGTTTGTATCGGCAGGGGGCCATCGGTGAGCAGTTCTTC. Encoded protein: CASSLYRQGAIGEQFF. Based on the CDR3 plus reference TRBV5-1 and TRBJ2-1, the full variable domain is KAGVTQTPRYLIKTRGQQVTLSCSPISGHRSVSWYQQTPGQGLQFLFEYFSETQRNKGNFPGRFSGRQFSNSRSEMNVSTLELGDSALYLCASSLYRQGAIGEQFFGPGTRLTVL.